This TCR beta chain originates from a study of glioma-infiltrating T cells after dendritic cell vaccination. Trimming shortened V by 3 bases and J by 6 bases, and 15 bases separated the two germline ends. Germline V gene sequence: CDR1 KGHSH, CDR2 LQKENI. CDR3 size: 14 residues. Specified time point: after dendritic cell vaccination, including at tumor progression/relapse. The method was immunoSEQ multiplex PCR; TCRdb's version includes in-frame clones alone and lacks a portion of them. The data hold 20,000 to 30,000 clones, with 85% to 90% observed a single time. The clonotype originates from a human donor with glioblastoma. The sample in question was blood, obtained after dendritic cell vaccination. The V gene is TRBV18, the J gene TRBJ2-7; D may be TRBD1 (6 bases). The CDR3 sequence is CASSPANRVSEQYF. The CDR3 bases are TGTGCCAGCTCACCTGCTAACAGGGTCTCCGAGCAGTACTTC.